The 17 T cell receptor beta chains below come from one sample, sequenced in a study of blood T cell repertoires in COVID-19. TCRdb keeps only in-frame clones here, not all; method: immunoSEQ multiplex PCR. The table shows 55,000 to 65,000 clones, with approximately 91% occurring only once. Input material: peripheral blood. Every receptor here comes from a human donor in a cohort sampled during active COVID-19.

The CDR3 reads CASSPPPTAGGADTQYF. CDR3 nucleotides: TGCGCCAGCAGCCCCCCTCCCACAGCGGGAGGGGCAGATACGCAGTATTTT. This chain joins TRBV4-1 and TRBJ2-3; 10 bases align to TRBD2. From germline, CDR1 is MGHRA and CDR2 YSYEKL. This CDR3 is 17 amino acids long. The trim removed 4 bases at V and 4 bases at J, leaving 11 bases unmatched.

The CDR3 region is CSASPSSATQFF. CDR3 coding DNA: TGCAGTGCTAGTCCCTCTAGCGCTACGCAGTTCTTC. The chain uses TRBV20-1 and TRBJ2-1, with D perhaps TRBD2 (6 bases). The length of the CDR3 is 12 residues. Germline V gives CDR1 DFQATT, CDR2 SNEGSKA (reference sequence). Trimming stripped 3 bases from V and 12 bases from J, with 15 bases between.

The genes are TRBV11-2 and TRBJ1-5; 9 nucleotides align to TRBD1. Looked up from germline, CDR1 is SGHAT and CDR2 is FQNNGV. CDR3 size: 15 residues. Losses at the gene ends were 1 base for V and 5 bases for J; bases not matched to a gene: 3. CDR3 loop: CASSLGDRDDQPQHF. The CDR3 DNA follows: TGTGCCAGCAGCTTAGGGGACAGGGACGATCAGCCCCAGCATTTT.

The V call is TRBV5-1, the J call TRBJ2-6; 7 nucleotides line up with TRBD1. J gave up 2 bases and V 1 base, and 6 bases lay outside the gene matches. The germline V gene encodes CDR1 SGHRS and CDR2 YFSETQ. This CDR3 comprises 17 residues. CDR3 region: CASSLQGVPAGANVLTF. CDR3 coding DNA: TGCGCCAGCAGCTTGCAGGGGGTCCCCGCTGGGGCCAACGTCCTGACTTTC.

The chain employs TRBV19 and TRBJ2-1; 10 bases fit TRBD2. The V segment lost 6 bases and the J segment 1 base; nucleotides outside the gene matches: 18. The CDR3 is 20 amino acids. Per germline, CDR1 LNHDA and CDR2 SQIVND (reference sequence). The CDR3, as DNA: TGTGCCAGTAGCCGGTTATCCGGGCTAGCGGGAGTAAGTTCCTACAATGAGCAGTTCTTC. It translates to CASSRLSGLAGVSSYNEQFF.

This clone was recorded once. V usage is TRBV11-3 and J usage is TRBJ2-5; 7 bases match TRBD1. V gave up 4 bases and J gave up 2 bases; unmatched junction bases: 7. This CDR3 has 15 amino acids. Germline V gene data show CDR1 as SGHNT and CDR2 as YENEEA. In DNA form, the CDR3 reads TGTGCCAGCAGCTACGACGGACAGGCACAAGAGACCCAGTACTTC. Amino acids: CASSYDGQAQETQYF.

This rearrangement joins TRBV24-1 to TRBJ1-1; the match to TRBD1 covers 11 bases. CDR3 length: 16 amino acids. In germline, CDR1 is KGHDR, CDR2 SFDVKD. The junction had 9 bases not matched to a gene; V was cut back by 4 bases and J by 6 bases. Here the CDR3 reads CATSDPGQGVGSEAFF. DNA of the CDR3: TGTGCCACCAGTGACCCGGGACAGGGGGTAGGTTCTGAAGCTTTCTTT.

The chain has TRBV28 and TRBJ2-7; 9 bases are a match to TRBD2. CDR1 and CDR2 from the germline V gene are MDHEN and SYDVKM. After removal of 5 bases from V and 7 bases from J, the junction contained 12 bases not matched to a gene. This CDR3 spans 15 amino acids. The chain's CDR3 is CASSTRVAGDGEQYF. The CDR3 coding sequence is TGTGCCAGCAGTACACGGGTAGCGGGAGATGGGGAGCAGTACTTC.

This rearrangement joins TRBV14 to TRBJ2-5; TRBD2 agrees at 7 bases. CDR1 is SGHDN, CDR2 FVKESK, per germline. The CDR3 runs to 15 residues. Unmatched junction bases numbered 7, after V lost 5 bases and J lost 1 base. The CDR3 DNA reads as TGTGCCAGCAGCGTCGGGAGGATCGCCCAAGAGACCCAGTACTTC. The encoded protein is CASSVGRIAQETQYF.

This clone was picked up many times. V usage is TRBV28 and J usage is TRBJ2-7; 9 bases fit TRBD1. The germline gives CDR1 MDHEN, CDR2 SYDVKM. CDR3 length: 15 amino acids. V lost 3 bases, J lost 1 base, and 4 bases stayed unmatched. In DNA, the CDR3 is TGTGCCAGCAGTTTCACAGGGGGCTTATCCTACGAGCAGTACTTC. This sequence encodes CASSFTGGLSYEQYF.

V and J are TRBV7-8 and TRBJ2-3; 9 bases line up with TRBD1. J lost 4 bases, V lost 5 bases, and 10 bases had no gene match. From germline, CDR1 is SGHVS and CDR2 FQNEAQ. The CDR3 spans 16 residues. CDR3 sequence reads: CASSRMGQGASDTQYF. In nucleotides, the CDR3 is TGTGCCAGCAGCCGAATGGGACAGGGAGCTTCAGATACGCAGTATTTT.

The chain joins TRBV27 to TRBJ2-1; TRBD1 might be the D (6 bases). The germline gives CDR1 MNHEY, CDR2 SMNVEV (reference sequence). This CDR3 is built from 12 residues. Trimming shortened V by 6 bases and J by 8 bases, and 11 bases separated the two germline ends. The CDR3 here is CASSYRVDEQFF. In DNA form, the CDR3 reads TGTGCCAGCAGCTACAGGGTTGATGAGCAGTTCTTC.

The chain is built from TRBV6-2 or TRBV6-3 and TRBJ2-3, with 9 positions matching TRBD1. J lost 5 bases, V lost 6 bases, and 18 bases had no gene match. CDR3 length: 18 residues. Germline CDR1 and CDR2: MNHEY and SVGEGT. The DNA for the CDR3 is TGTGCCAGCAGCCCGCAGGCGGCGGGGACAGGGACAATAGATACGCAGTATTTT. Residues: CASSPQAAGTGTIDTQYF.

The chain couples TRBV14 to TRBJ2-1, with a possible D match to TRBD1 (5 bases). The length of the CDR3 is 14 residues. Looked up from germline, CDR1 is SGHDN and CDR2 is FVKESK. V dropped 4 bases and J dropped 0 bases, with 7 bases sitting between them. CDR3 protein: CASSLQVSYNEQFF. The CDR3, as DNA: TGTGCCAGCAGCCTACAGGTCTCCTACAATGAGCAGTTCTTC.

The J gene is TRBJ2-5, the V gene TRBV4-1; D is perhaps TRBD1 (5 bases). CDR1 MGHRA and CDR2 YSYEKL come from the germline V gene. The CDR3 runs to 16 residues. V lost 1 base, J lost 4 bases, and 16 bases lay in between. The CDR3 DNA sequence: TGCGCCAGCAGCCAAGGGTCAGGGTTGATTGGAGAGACCCAGTACTTC. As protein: CASSQGSGLIGETQYF.

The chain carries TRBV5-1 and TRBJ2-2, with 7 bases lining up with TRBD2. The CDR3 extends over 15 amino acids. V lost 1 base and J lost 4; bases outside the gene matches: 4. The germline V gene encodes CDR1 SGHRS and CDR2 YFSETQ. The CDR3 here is CASSLSSGGTGELFF. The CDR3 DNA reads TGCGCCAGCAGCTTGTCTAGCGGAGGCACCGGGGAGCTGTTTTTT. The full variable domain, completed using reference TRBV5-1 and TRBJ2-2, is KAGVTQTPRYLIKTRGQQVTLSCSPISGHRSVSWYQQTPGQGLQFLFEYFSETQRNKGNFPGRFSGRQFSNSRSEMNVSTLELGDSALYLCASSLSSGGTGELFFGEGSRLTVL.

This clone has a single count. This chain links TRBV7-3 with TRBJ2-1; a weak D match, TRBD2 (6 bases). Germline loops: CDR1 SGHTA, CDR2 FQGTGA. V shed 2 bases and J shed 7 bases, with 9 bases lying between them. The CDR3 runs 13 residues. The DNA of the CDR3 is TGTGCCAGCAGCTTATCCGGGAGTAATGAGCAGTTCTTC. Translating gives CASSLSGSNEQFF.